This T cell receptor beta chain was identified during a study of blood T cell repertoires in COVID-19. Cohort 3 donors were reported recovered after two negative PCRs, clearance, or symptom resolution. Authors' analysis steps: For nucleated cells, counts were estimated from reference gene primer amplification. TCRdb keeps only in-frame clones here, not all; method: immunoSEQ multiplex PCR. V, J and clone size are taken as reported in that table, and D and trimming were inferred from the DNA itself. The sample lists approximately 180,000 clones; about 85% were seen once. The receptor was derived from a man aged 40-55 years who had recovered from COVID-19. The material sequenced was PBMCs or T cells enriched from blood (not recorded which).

CDR3 amino acids: CSVTTGGQETQYF. The DNA of the CDR3 is TGCAGCGTTACTACAGGGGGACAAGAGACCCAGTACTTC. The chain joins TRBV29-1 to TRBJ2-5; 8 bases line up with TRBD1. The germline V gene encodes CDR1 SQVTM and CDR2 ANQGSEA. V lost 5 bases and J lost 2; bases outside the gene matches: 4. The CDR3 covers 13 residues.